The next 14 T cell receptor beta chains were all read from a single sample in a study of CD8+CD57+ T cells in acquired aplastic anemia. Sequencing was done on patients that had shown CD8+CD57+ cell expansion by flow cytometry. It was genomic DNA that served as the template for profiling TCR beta VDJ and CDR3. TCRdb re-analysed the reads in MiXCR, keeping a single row per CDR3 protein. Among 120,000 or so distinct CDR3 sequences listed, about two fifths were seen once. The specimen was sorted CD4+, CD8+, or CD8+CD57+ T cells (not recorded which) from PBMCs. Every receptor here comes from a human donor with aplastic anemia.

As to this clonotype: Lacking the conserved final phenylalanine or tryptophan, this CDR3 likely reflects a read error. V gene TRBV5-1 combines with J gene TRBJ2-1, with 7 bases identical to TRBD1. V was pared by 3 bases and J by 0 bases, with 3 bases of the junction left unmatched. The CDR3 has 15 amino acids. CDR1 SGHRS and CDR2 YFSETQ come from the germline V gene. The CDR3 sequence: CASSWDSHSYNEQFL. The CDR3 DNA reads TGCGCCAGCAGCTGGGACAGCCACTCCTACAATGAGCAGTTCCTC.

This clonotype is classed as medium-sized. The chain links TRBV2 to TRBJ2-7; D not certain. Germline values: CDR1 SNHLY, CDR2 FYNNEI. The CDR3 has 12 amino acids. V was pared by 7 bases and J by 6 bases, with 13 bases between. The CDR3 DNA follows: TGTGCCAGCAACGTCCGTATGGGCGAGCAGTACGTC. Protein sequence: CASNVRMGEQYV.

The chain joins TRBV15 to TRBJ2-5; 8 nucleotides match TRBD2. V was clipped by 0 bases and J by 7 bases; unmatched bases: 7. The CDR3 consists of 15 residues. Germline V gene sequence: CDR1 LNHNV, CDR2 YYDKDF (reference sequence). CDR3 sequence: CATSREGAGVATQYF. DNA of the CDR3: TGTGCCACCAGCAGAGAGGGAGCGGGGGTCGCGACCCAGTACTTC. Complete variable domain (other parts from reference TRBV15 and TRBJ2-5): DAMVIQNPRYQVTQFGKPVTLSCSQTLNHNVMYWYQQKSSQAPKLLFHYYDKDFNNEADTPDNFQSRRPNTSFCFLDIRSPGLGDTAMYLCATSREGAGVATQYFGPGTRLLVL.

V gene TRBV28 combines with J gene TRBJ2-2; 9 bases are a match to TRBD1. CDR3 length: 15 residues. V was pared by 5 bases and J by 3 bases, with 4 bases of the junction left unmatched. CDR1 is MDHEN, CDR2 SYDVKM, per germline. The CDR3 DNA sequence: TGTGCCAGCAGTGGCGGACAGGGGTACACCGGGGAGCTGTTTTTT. This encodes CASSGGQGYTGELFF. The whole variable domain, remainder taken from reference TRBV28 and TRBJ2-2, is DVKVTQSSRYLVKRTGEKVFLECVQDMDHENMFWYRQDPGLGLRLIYFSYDVKMKEKGDIPEGYSVSREKKERFSLILESASTNQTSMYLCASSGGQGYTGELFFGEGSRLTVL.

This clonotype appeared many times. The rearrangement links TRBV12-3 or TRBV12-4 to TRBJ2-5, with D perhaps given as TRBD1 or TRBD2 (6 bases each). The CDR3 length is 12 residues. Trimming took off 6 bases at V and 5 bases at J, with 10 bases between the two ends. CDR3 region: CASRGGSETQYF. The CDR3 DNA sequence: TGTGCCAGCAGAGGGGGGTCGGAGACCCAGTACTTC.

For this clonotype: This sequence may be a read error, since a much larger clone differs from it by one base. V usage is TRBV6-4 and J usage is TRBJ1-5; D not certain. The V gene's germline CDR1 is MRHNA and CDR2 SNTAGT. Trimming stripped 4 bases from V and 9 bases from J, with 13 bases between. This CDR3 has 13 amino acids. The CDR3 spells CASSVSSGMPQHF. In nucleotides, the CDR3 is TGTGCCAGCAGTGTCTCGTCCGGGATGCCCCAGCATTTT.

This clonotype was recorded at least ten times. The chain carries TRBV2 and TRBJ2-7; D not certain. V lost 7 bases, J lost 2 bases, and 12 bases lay in between. The CDR3 loop spans 13 amino acids. Germline V gene lookup returns CDR1 SNHLY and CDR2 FYNNEI. As DNA, the CDR3 is TGTGCCAGCACCAAAGCCTTTACCTACGAGCAGTACTTC. It translates to CASTKAFTYEQYF.

This clonotype was observed many times. This sequence joins TRBV3-1 and TRBJ2-7; TRBD1 matches at 11 bases. The CDR3 is 15 residues long. V was pared by 0 bases and J by 4 bases, with 2 bases of the junction left unmatched. Germline CDR1 LGHDT, CDR2 YNNKEL (reference sequence). Here the CDR3 reads CASSQDGTGGYEQYF. CDR3 coding DNA: TGTGCCAGCAGCCAAGACGGGACAGGGGGTTACGAGCAGTACTTC.

The rearrangement joins TRBV10-3 to TRBJ2-7; D call uncertain. This CDR3 has 12 amino acids. Between the trimmed V and J ends, which lost 11 bases and 5 bases, there was a span of 16 bases. Germline V gene lookup returns CDR1 ENHRY and CDR2 SYGVKD. CDR3 residues: CACSPPRNEQYF. CDR3 sequence (DNA): TGTGCCTGCAGCCCCCCCCGCAACGAGCAGTACTTC.

This clonotype was seen a few times. V usage is TRBV25-1 and J usage is TRBJ1-2; D is uncertain. The CDR3 extends over 14 amino acids. Trimming left V 3 bases short and J 4 bases short, with 12 bases between. The germline gives CDR1 MGHDK, CDR2 SYGVNS. The DNA of the CDR3 is TGTGCCAGCAGTGACGGACTGCCCTTCTATGGCTACACCTTC. This codes for CASSDGLPFYGYTF.

This clonotype appeared a few times. The chain links TRBV4-1 to TRBJ2-1, with 14 nucleotides matching TRBD2. The CDR3 length is 17 residues. Trimming took 1 base from V and 7 from J; bases not matched to a gene: 6. From germline, CDR1 is MGHRA and CDR2 YSYEKL. Here the CDR3 reads CASSQGRGLAGENEQFF. The CDR3 nucleotides read TGCGCCAGCAGCCAAGGAAGGGGACTAGCGGGGGAGAATGAGCAGTTCTTC.

The genes are TRBV30 and TRBJ2-1, with D possibly being TRBD1 (6 bases). The CDR3 is 14 residues long. V lost 2 bases and J 6 bases, leaving 14 bases between the germline ends. The germline V gene encodes CDR1 GTSNPN and CDR2 SVGIG (reference sequence). CDR3 sequence reads: CAWSYHTGSNEQFF. DNA of the CDR3: TGTGCCTGGAGTTATCACACAGGGTCCAATGAGCAGTTCTTC. The whole variable domain, filled in from reference TRBV30 and TRBJ2-1, reads SQTIHQWPATLVQPVGSPLSLECTVEGTSNPNLYWYRQAAGRGLQLLFYSVGIGQISSEVPQNLSASRPQDRQFILSSKKLLLSDSGFYLCAWSYHTGSNEQFFGPGTRLTVL.

The chain employs TRBV5-5 and TRBJ1-4; TRBD1 matches 9 bases. This CDR3 contains 16 residues. Trimming cost V 3 bases and J 5 bases; bases outside gene matches: 8. Per germline, CDR1 SGHKS and CDR2 YYEKEE (reference sequence). The DNA of the CDR3 is TGTGCCAGCAGCTCGCCCGAGACAGGGGGGAATGAAAAACTGTTTTTT. It codes for CASSSPETGGNEKLFF.

This clonotype was picked up one time. The chain joins TRBV15 to TRBJ2-7; D remains unclear. Germline CDR1 and CDR2: LNHNV and YYDKDF (reference sequence). Trimming stripped 3 bases from V and 7 bases from J, with 16 bases between. This CDR3 is built from 14 residues. CDR3 DNA sequence: TGTGCCACCAGCAGTAAAACGGGTCTATGGGAGCAGTACTTC. Its translation is CATSSKTGLWEQYF.